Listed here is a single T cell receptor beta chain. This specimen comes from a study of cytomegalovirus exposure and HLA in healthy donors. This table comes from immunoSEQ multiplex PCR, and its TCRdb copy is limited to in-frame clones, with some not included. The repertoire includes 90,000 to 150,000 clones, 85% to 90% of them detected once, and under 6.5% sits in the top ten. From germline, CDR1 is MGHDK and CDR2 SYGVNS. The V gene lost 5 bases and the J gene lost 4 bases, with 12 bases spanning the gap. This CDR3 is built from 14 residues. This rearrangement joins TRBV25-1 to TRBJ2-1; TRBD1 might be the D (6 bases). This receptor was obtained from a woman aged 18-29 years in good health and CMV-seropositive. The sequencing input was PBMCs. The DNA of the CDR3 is TGTGCCAGCAGTATGACAGGAACTTACAATGAGCAGTTCTTC. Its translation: CASSMTGTYNEQFF.